These 2 T cell receptor beta chains share one sample of origin, sequenced in a study of T cells in Graves' hyperthyroidism and ophthalmopathy (dated by TCRdb to the late 2010s). The library was built by means of multiplex PCR. Sequencer: Illumina HiSeq 2000. The TCR beta CDR3 regions were amplified from RNA transcripts. For the first round of RT-PCR on the TCR CDR3, the HTBI primer set was used together with the Qiagen OneStep RT-PCR kit. TCRdb redid the processing of the public reads, applying fastp at Q25 and MiXCR, and retained in-frame beta chains. Duplicate CDR3 protein sequences are folded into a single record with the most common DNA and genes. For this sample there are around 540,000 distinct CDR3 sequences; approximately 44% appear just once. The ten biggest clones cover just under 8.5% of the sample. The sequencing sample was made of peripheral blood or thyroid tissue (not recorded which). The receptor source for this set is a woman aged 18-30 years with Graves' hyperthyroidism. Donor details come from another sample of the same person, matched by shared clones.

With respect to this clonotype: The CDR3 end shows no conserved phenylalanine or tryptophan, and so a read error is likely. Because the CDR3's place on the DNA is in doubt, the DNA is left out and the CDR3 is given as listed by TCRdb. V gene TRBV9 combines with J gene TRBJ1-4. Including both end residues, the CDR3 is 8 amino acids long. From germline, CDR1 is SGDLS and CDR2 YYNGEE. CDR3 sequence reads: CASSVEGY.

This rearrangement joins TRBV6-1 to TRBJ1-1; 7 bases map to TRBD1. V lost 5 bases, J lost 3 bases, and 9 bases stayed unmatched. Germline CDR1 reads MNHNS; CDR2 reads SASEGT. The CDR3 runs to 15 residues. CDR3 in amino acids: CASSRDTGVDTEAFF. The CDR3 coding sequence is TGTGCCAGCAGTCGCGATACAGGGGTGGACACTGAAGCTTTCTTT.